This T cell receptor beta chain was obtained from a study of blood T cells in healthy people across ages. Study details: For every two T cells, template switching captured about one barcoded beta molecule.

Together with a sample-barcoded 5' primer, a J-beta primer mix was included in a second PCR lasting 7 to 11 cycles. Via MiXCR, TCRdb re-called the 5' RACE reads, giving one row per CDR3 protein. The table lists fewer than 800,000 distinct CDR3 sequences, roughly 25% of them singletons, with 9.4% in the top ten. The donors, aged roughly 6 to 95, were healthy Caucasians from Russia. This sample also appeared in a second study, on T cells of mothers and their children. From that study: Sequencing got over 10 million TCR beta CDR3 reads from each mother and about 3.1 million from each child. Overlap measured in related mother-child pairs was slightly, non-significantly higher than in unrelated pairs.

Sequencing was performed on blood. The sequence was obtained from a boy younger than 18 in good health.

The CDR3 region is CSVAGVAGELFF. For the CDR3, the DNA is TGCAGCGTTGCGGGGGTGGCCGGGGAGCTGTTTTTT. This chain links TRBV29-1 with TRBJ2-2, with D maybe TRBD2 (6 bases). CDR3 size: 12 residues. V was cut by 4 bases and J by 6 bases, with 9 bases left in between. CDR1 is SQVTM and CDR2 is ANQGSEA in the germline V gene.